These 14 T cell receptor beta chains were sequenced from one sample in a study of shared clonotypes between healthy human individuals. TCRdb's table, derived via immunoSEQ multiplex PCR, lists solely in-frame clones and lacks some. The sample records around 2.1 million clones, approximately 94% being singletons. Material: naive CD4+ T cells sorted from blood. The subset was: CD45RA+ positively selected. The receptors stem from a man aged 18 to 30 in good health.

The rearrangement joins TRBV28 to TRBJ1-5; D is possibly TRBD1 (5 bases). There are 13 residues in the CDR3. Trimming removed 5 bases from V and 11 bases from J, with 16 bases in between. The germline gives CDR1 MDHEN, CDR2 SYDVKM. The DNA for the CDR3 is TGTGCCAGCAGTCCCCCAGGGATCATAGCCCAGCATTTT. Encoded protein: CASSPPGIIAQHF.

The chain combines TRBV6-5 with TRBJ2-2; D call uncertain. The CDR3 runs 14 residues. V was clipped by 0 bases and J by 6 bases, with 8 bases between them. The germline V gene has CDR1 MNHEY and CDR2 SVGAGI. The CDR3 reads CASSYSLTAGELFF. The CDR3 nucleotides are TGTGCCAGCAGTTACTCGTTGACGGCCGGGGAGCTGTTTTTT.

Only one count was recorded for this clone. V gene TRBV11-2 combines with J gene TRBJ2-5, with D tentatively TRBD1 (6 bases). V was clipped by 1 base and J by 4 bases, with 16 bases between them. This CDR3 spans 16 amino acids. CDR1 is SGHAT, CDR2 FQNNGV, per germline. The CDR3 spells CASSLGEQGWLETQYF. CDR3 DNA sequence: TGTGCCAGCAGCTTAGGGGAACAGGGCTGGCTAGAGACCCAGTACTTC.

The chain employs TRBV15 and TRBJ2-7; D is undetermined. Between the trimmed V and J ends, which lost 4 bases and 3 bases, there was a span of 7 bases. This CDR3 region has 12 residues. CDR1 and CDR2 (germline): LNHNV, YYDKDF (reference sequence). Here the CDR3 DNA reads TGTGCCACCAGCATCAACAGCTACGAGCAGTACTTC. Translated, it gives CATSINSYEQYF.

V and J are TRBV19 and TRBJ1-4, with TRBD1 as a possible D gene (5 bases). The ends were cut back, 8 bases at V and 4 bases at J, with 14 bases in the middle. This CDR3 is built from 14 residues. Germline CDR1 LNHDA, CDR2 SQIVND (reference sequence). The CDR3, as DNA: TGTGCCAGTTCCAGACAGTCCGTTAATGAAAAACTGTTTTTT. Translation: CASSRQSVNEKLFF.

The genes are TRBV5-8 and TRBJ1-6; 8 bases line up with TRBD1. With 7 bases clipped from V and 0 bases from J, the junction kept 12 bases outside the gene matches. The CDR3 loop spans 18 amino acids. Per germline, CDR1 SGHTS and CDR2 YDEGEE. CDR3 sequence reads: CASGNRGKFDSYNSPLHF. The CDR3 DNA follows: TGTGCCAGCGGCAACAGGGGGAAATTCGACTCCTATAATTCACCCCTCCACTTT.

This clone has a single count. V gene TRBV18 combines with J gene TRBJ1-1; TRBD1 aligns across 7 bases. The ends lost 4 bases at V and 0 bases at J; junction bases unmatched: 5. Germline V gene lookup returns CDR1 KGHSH and CDR2 LQKENI. CDR3 size: 15 residues. CDR3 in amino acids: CASSQGALLNTEAFF. The CDR3 coding sequence is TGTGCCAGCTCACAGGGGGCCCTCCTGAACACTGAAGCTTTCTTT.

V gene TRBV28 combines with J gene TRBJ1-6; the D gene is possibly TRBD1 (6 bases). CDR1 MDHEN and CDR2 SYDVKM come from the germline V gene. V lost 5 bases, J lost 9 bases, and 23 bases lay in between. The CDR3 sequence is 17 residues long. As DNA, the CDR3 is TGTGCCAGCAGTCCCCCCCGGTGGGCAGGGGCTAGTTCACCCCTCCACTTT. Translation: CASSPPRWAGASSPLHF.

The chain employs TRBV5-1 and TRBJ2-7; 10 bases are a match to TRBD1. The CDR3 is 14 residues long. Germline CDR1 and CDR2: SGHRS and YFSETQ. J lost 13 bases, V lost 5 bases, and 15 bases had no gene match. CDR3 nucleotide sequence: TGCGCCAGCAGTTCACCGGGACAGGGGAACGAGCGCTACTTC. It codes for CASSSPGQGNERYF.

V usage is TRBV7-9 and J usage is TRBJ2-3; D is unresolved. Germline CDR1 is SEHNR and CDR2 is FQNEAQ (reference sequence). The CDR3 runs 13 residues. Trimming took off 3 bases at V and 4 bases at J, with 8 bases between the two ends. The CDR3 nucleotides are TGTGCCAGCAGCTTGAACGGAGCAGATACGCAGTATTTT. Translated: CASSLNGADTQYF.

The chain couples TRBV12-5 to TRBJ2-7, with a tentative D call TRBD2 (7 bases). Germline V gene lookup returns CDR1 LGHNT and CDR2 FRNRAP. The V gene lost 6 bases and the J gene lost 2 bases, with 17 bases spanning the gap. The CDR3 covers 15 residues. DNA for the CDR3: TGTGCTAGTGGAATAGGAGGGGGGGGCGCCTACGAGCAGTACTTC. Translating it yields CASGIGGGGAYEQYF.

V and J are TRBV30 and TRBJ2-6, with TRBD1 matching over 7 bases. After removal of 0 bases from V and 0 bases from J, the junction contained 8 bases not matched to a gene. CDR3 size: 18 residues. Looked up from germline, CDR1 is GTSNPN and CDR2 is SVGIG (reference sequence). Here the CDR3 DNA reads TGTGCCTGGAGTGTAATGAAGGGGGCGCTCTCTGGGGCCAACGTCCTGACTTTC. The encoded protein is CAWSVMKGALSGANVLTF.

This chain links TRBV5-4 with TRBJ1-2; D might be TRBD1 (6 bases). This CDR3 has 15 residues. V shed 0 bases and J shed 6 bases, with 15 bases lying between them. CDR1 is SGHNT and CDR2 is YYREEE in the germline V gene (reference sequence). In nucleotides, the CDR3 is TGTGCCAGCAGCTTGGCATGGACAGAAGCCAATGGCTACACCTTC. Its translation: CASSLAWTEANGYTF.

V and J are TRBV10-1 and TRBJ1-5; tentative D call: TRBD1 (6 bases). V lost 8 bases and J lost 2, with 22 bases in between. This CDR3 region has 17 residues. The germline V gene has CDR1 WNHNN and CDR2 SYGVQD (reference sequence). CDR3 nucleotides: TGCGCCAGCTCCCCGACAGGCCCGGCGGTTGGCAATCAGCCCCAGCATTTT. This sequence encodes CASSPTGPAVGNQPQHF.